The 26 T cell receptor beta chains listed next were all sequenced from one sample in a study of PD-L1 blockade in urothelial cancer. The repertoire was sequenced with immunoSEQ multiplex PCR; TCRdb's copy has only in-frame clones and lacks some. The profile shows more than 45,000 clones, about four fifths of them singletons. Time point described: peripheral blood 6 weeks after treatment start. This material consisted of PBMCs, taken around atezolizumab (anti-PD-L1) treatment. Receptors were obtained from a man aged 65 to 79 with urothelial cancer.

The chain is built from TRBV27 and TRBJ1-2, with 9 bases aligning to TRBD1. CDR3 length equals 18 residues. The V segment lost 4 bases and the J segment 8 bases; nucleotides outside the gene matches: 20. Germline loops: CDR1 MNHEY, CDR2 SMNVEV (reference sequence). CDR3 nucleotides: TGTGCCAGCAGTTCGAATCCCGGGACAGGGAGGAAGTATGGGGGCTACACCTTC. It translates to CASSSNPGTGRKYGGYTF.

CDR3 sequence reads: CAWSPAPRLAATYEQYF. For the CDR3, the DNA is TGTGCCTGGAGTCCTGCCCCTAGACTAGCGGCAACCTACGAGCAGTACTTC. The rearrangement uses TRBV30 and TRBJ2-7; 9 nucleotides align to TRBD2. The J segment lost 2 bases and the V segment lost 2 bases, leaving 13 bases of the junction unmatched. CDR3 length: 17 amino acids. The germline CDR1 and CDR2 sequences are GTSNPN and SVGIG (reference sequence). Supplemented by reference TRBV30 and TRBJ2-7, the full variable domain reads SQTIHQWPATLVQPVGSPLSLECTVEGTSNPNLYWYRQAAGRGLQLLFYSVGIGQISSEVPQNLSASRPQDRQFILSSKKLLLSDSGFYLCAWSPAPRLAATYEQYFGPGTRLTVT.

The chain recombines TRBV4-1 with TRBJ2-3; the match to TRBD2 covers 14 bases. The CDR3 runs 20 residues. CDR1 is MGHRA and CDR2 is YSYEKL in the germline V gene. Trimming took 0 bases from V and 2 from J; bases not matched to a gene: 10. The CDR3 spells CASSQDSGLAGGGVTDTQYF. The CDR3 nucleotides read TGCGCCAGCAGCCAAGATTCCGGACTAGCGGGAGGTGGGGTCACAGATACGCAGTATTTT.

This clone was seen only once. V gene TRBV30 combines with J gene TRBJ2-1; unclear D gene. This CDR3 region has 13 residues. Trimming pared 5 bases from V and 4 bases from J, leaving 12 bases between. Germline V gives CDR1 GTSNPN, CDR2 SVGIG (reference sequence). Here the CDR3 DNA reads TGTGCCTGGCTAGGAATTGAGTACAATGAGCAGTTCTTC. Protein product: CAWLGIEYNEQFF.

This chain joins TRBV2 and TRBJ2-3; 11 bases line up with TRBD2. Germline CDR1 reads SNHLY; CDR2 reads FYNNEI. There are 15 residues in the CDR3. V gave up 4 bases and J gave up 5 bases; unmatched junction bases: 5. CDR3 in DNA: TGTGCCAGCAGTGCTACTAGCGGGAGAGGAGATACGCAGTATTTT. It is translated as CASSATSGRGDTQYF. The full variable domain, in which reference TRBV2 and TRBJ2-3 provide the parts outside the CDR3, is EPEVTQTPSHQVTQMGQEVILRCVPISNHLYFYWYRQILGQKVEFLVSFYNNEISEKSEIFDDQFSVERPDGSNFTLKIRSTKLEDSAMYFCASSATSGRGDTQYFGPGTRLTVL.

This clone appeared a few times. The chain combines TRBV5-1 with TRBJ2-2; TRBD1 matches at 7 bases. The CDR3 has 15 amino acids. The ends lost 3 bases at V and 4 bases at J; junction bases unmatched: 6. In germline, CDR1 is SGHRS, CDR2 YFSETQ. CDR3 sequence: CASSSTGSVTGELFF. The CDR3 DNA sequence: TGCGCCAGCAGCTCGACAGGGTCGGTCACCGGGGAGCTGTTTTTT.

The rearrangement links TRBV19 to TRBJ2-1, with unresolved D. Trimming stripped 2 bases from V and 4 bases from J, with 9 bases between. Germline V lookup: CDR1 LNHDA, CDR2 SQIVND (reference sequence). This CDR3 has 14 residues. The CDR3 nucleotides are TGTGCCAGTAGTATAAGTCAGGATTACAATGAGCAGTTCTTC. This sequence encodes CASSISQDYNEQFF.

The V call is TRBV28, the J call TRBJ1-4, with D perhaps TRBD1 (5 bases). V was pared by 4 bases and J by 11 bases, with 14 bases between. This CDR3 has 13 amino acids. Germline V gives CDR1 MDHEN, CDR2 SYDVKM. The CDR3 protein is CASSSNLQEKLFF. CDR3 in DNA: TGTGCCAGCAGTTCAAATCTACAGGAGAAACTGTTTTTT.

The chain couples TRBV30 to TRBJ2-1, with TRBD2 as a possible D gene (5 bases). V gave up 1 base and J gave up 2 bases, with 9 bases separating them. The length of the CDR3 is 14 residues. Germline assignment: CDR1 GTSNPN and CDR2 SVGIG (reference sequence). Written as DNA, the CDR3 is TGTGCCTGGAGTGCAACGGGAACCTACAATGAGCAGTTCTTC. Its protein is CAWSATGTYNEQFF.

The CDR3 DNA reads TGTGCCATCAGTCCCGGACAGGGAGAGGAGGAGCTGTTTTTT. Amino acids: CAISPGQGEEELFF. The gene calls are TRBV10-3 and TRBJ2-2; 8 bases are a match to TRBD1. The CDR3 is 14 residues long. The germline V gene encodes CDR1 ENHRY and CDR2 SYGVKD. The V and J ends lost 5 bases and 10 bases, in that order; junction bases with no gene match: 9.

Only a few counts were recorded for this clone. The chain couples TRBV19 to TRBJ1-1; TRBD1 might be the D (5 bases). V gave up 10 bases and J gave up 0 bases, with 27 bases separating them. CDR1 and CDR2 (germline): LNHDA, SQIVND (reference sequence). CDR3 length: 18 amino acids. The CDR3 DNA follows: TGTGCCACAAAGTGGGGACTTGGAGGTGGGAGACTGAACACTGAAGCTTTCTTT. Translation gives CATKWGLGGGRLNTEAFF.

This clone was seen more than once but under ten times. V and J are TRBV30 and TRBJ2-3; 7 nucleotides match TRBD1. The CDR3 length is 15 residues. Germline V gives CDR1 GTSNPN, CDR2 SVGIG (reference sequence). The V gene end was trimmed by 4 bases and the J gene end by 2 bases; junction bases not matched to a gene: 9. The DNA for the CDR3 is TGTGCCTGGAATAGGGGGCTAGAATTCACAGATACGCAGTATTTT. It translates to CAWNRGLEFTDTQYF.

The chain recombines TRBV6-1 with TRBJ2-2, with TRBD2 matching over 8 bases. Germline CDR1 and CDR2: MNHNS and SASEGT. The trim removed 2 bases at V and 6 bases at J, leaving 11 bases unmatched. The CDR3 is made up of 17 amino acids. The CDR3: CASSEIGTRANPGELFF. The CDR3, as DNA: TGTGCCAGCAGTGAAATCGGGACTAGGGCCAACCCCGGGGAGCTGTTTTTT.

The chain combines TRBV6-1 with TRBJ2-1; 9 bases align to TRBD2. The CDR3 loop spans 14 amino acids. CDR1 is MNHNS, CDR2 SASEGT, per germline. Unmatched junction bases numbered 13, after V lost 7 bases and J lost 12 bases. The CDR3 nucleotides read TGTGCCAGCACCGGAACCGGGACTAGCACGGTGCAGTTCTTC. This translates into CASTGTGTSTVQFF.

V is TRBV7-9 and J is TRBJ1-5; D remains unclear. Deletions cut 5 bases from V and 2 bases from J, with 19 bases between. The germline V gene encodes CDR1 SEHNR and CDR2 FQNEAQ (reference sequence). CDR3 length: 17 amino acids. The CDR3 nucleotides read TGTGCCAGCAGCCCCGGCAGGTGGGCGAGTGGCAATCAGCCCCAGCATTTT. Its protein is CASSPGRWASGNQPQHF. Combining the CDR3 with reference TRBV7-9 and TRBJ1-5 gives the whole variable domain DTGVSQNPRHKITKRGQNVTFRCDPISEHNRLYWYRQTLGQGPEFLTYFQNEAQLEKSRLLSDRFSAERPKGSFSTLEIQRTEQGDSAMYLCASSPGRWASGNQPQHFGDGTRLSIL.

The CDR3 coding sequence is TGTGCCAGCAGCTTGGCCGGCGGCAACGAGCAGTACTTC. Encoded protein: CASSLAGGNEQYF. The chain combines TRBV5-4 with TRBJ2-7; D is undetermined. CDR3 size: 13 residues. CDR1 is SGHNT and CDR2 is YYREEE in the germline V gene (reference sequence). The V end was cut by 0 bases, the J end by 5 bases, with 9 bases between.

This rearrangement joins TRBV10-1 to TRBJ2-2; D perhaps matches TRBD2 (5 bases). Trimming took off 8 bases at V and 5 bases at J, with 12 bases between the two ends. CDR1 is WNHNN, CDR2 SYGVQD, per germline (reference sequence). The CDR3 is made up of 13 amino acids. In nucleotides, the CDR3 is TGCGCCAGCGGGTCGTCGGGGACCGGGGAGCTGTTTTTT. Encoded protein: CASGSSGTGELFF.

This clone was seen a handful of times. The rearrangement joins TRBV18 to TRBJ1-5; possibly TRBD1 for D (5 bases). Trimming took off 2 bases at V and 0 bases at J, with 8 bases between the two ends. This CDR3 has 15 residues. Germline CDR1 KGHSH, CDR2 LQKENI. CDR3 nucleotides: TGTGCCAGCTCACCATCAGGGAATAGCAATCAGCCCCAGCATTTT. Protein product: CASSPSGNSNQPQHF.

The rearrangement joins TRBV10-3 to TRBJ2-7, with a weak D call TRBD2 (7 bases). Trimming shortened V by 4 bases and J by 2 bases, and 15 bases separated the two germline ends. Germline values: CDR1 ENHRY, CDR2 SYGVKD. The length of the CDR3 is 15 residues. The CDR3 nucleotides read TGTGCCATCAGTGCCCAGGGAGGGGGGCCCTACGAGCAGTACTTC. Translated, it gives CAISAQGGGPYEQYF.

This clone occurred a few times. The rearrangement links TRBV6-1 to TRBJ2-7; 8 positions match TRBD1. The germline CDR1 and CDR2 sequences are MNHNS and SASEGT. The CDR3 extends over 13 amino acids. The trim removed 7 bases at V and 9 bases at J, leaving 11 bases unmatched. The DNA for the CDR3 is TGTGCCAGCATCCCGGGACAGGTGGTGGGGCAGTACTTC. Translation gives CASIPGQVVGQYF.

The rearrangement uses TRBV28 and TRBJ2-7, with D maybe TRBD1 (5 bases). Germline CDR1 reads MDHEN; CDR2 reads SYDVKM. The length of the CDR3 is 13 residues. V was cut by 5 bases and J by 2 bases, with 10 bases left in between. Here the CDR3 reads CASSTLGPYEQYF. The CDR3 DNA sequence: TGTGCCAGCAGTACGTTGGGGCCCTACGAGCAGTACTTC.

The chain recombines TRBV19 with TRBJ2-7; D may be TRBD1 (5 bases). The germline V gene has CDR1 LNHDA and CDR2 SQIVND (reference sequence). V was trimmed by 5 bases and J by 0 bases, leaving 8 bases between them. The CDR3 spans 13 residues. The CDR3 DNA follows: TGTGCCAGTAGTTGGCAGGGCTCCTACGAGCAGTACTTC. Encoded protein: CASSWQGSYEQYF.

This CDR3 is CSVQGANTEAFF. The CDR3 nucleotides are TGCAGCGTTCAGGGGGCGAACACTGAAGCTTTCTTT. V usage is TRBV29-1 and J usage is TRBJ1-1; TRBD1 agrees at 8 bases. Germline-derived CDR1 and CDR2 are SQVTM and ANQGSEA. The ends lost 5 bases at V and 1 base at J; junction bases unmatched: 0. This CDR3 is 12 amino acids long.

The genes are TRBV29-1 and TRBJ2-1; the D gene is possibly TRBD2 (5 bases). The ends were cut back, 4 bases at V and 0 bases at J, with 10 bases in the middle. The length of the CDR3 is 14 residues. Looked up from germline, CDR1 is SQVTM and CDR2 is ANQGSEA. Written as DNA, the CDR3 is TGCAGCGTTGTCCCTAGCTTCTCCTACAATGAGCAGTTCTTC. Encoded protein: CSVVPSFSYNEQFF.

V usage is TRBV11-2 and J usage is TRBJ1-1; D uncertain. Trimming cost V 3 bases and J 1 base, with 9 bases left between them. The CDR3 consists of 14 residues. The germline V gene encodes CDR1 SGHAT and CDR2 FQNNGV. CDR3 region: CASSFASQNTEAFF. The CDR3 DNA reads TGTGCCAGCAGCTTCGCATCACAGAACACTGAAGCTTTCTTT.

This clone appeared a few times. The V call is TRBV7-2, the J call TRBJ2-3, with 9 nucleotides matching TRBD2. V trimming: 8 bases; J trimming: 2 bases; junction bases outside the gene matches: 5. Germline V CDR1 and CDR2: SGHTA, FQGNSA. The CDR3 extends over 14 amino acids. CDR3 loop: CASLLAGSTDTQYF. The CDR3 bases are TGTGCCAGCCTCCTAGCGGGGTCCACAGATACGCAGTATTTT.